Below, one T cell receptor beta chain is given with its context. The record originates from a study of blood T cell repertoires in COVID-19. The authors' processing: Researchers report that nucleated cell counts were estimated from reference gene primer amplification. The table came from immunoSEQ multiplex PCR; TCRdb's copy has only in-frame clones and leaves some out. The V and J calls and clone size come from that table; D and trimming were worked out from the DNA. The sample consists of under 95,000 clones, around 83% of them appearing once. The receptor comes from a woman aged 70-85 years with acute or convalescent COVID-19. Specimen: peripheral blood.

CDR3 sequence (DNA): TGTGCTAGTGGTACCCCCGGACTAGCGGTGATAGATACGCAGTATTTT. Translated: CASGTPGLAVIDTQYF. The chain is built from TRBV12-5 and TRBJ2-3, with 10 positions matching TRBD2. Losses at the gene ends were 5 bases for V and 5 bases for J; bases not matched to a gene: 10. CDR1 and CDR2 from the germline V gene are LGHNT and FRNRAP. The CDR3 loop spans 16 amino acids.